This is a list of T cell receptor beta chains from one sample in a study of shared clonotypes between healthy human individuals. Assay used: immunoSEQ multiplex PCR; TCRdb lists only in-frame clones, some missing. The sample carries about half a million clones, roughly 80% recorded once. Input material: PBMCs. The receptors here all came from a woman in her forties in good health. Some clones in this sample may be carry-over from other donors' samples. Each CDR3 is given with its conserved first and last residue. D genes are given only for firm matches. Size values are once, few and many counts, or a class for expanded clones, and some rows have none.

D	size	J	V	DNA	CDR3
NA	once	TRBJ2-5	TRBV15	TGTGCCACCAGCAGAGACCTGTACCAAGAGACCCAGTACTTC	CATSRDLYQETQYF
TRBD1	once	TRBJ2-7	TRBV5-1	TGCGCCAGCAGCCCCGCGGACAGGGTAGGCGAGCAGTACTTC	CASSPADRVGEQYF
NA	NA	TRBJ1-1	TRBV30	TGTGCCTGTTCCGGGACGTTGAACACTGAAGCTTTCTTT	CACSGTLNTEAFF
NA	NA	TRBJ1-1	TRBV7-3	TGTGCCAGCAGTCTCCGGCGTAACACTGAAGCTTTCTTT	CASSLRRNTEAFF
TRBD1	NA	TRBJ2-7	TRBV9	TGTGCCAGCAGCGCCGGACAGGGTTGGGGTAACGAGCAGTACTTC	CASSAGQGWGNEQYF
NA	few	TRBJ2-7	TRBV11-2	TGTGCCAGCAGCTTATATCCAGACTCCTACGAGCAGTACTTC	CASSLYPDSYEQYF
NA	NA	TRBJ1-1	TRBV18	TGTGCCAGCTCACCCGACGGGATGGGGAACACTGAAGCTTTCTTT	CASSPDGMGNTEAFF
TRBD1	NA	TRBJ2-5	TRBV19	TGTGCCAGTAGTACACAGGGGATGCAAGAGACCCAGTACTTC	CASSTQGMQETQYF
TRBD2	NA	TRBJ2-1	TRBV4-1	TGCGCCAGCAGCCACGGACTAGCGGGAGGGAAATCCTACAATGAGCAGTTCTTC	CASSHGLAGGKSYNEQFF
NA	NA	TRBJ2-7	TRBV18	TGTGCCAGCTCAGGCTCTTTGCCGGGCCCCGATTACGAGCAGTACTTC	CASSGSLPGPDYEQYF
NA	NA	TRBJ2-1	TRBV7-3	TGTGCCAGCAGCTTAACGTGGGGTGATGAGCAGTTCTTC	CASSLTWGDEQFF
TRBD2	NA	TRBJ2-5	TRBV2	TGTGCCAGCAGTGGGGGGGGGAGCCAAGAGACCCAGTACTTC	CASSGGGSQETQYF
NA	few	TRBJ1-1	TRBV13	TGTGCCAGCAGTGAGGGCGAGACTGAAGCTTTCTTT	CASSEGETEAFF
TRBD2	NA	TRBJ2-2	TRBV4-1	TGCGCCAGCAGCAAACTAGCGGGAGGGCCCCCGAACACCGGGGAGCTGTTTTTT	CASSKLAGGPPNTGELFF
NA	NA	TRBJ1-5	TRBV28	TGTGCCAGCAGTTTATCCGAGGGCCCTAGCAATCAGCCCCAGCATTTT	CASSLSEGPSNQPQHF
TRBD2	NA	TRBJ2-3	TRBV10-2	TGCGCCAGCAGTGACCCACTAGCGGCTCACACAGATACGCAGTATTTT	CASSDPLAAHTDTQYF
NA	few	TRBJ1-5	TRBV5-1	TGCGCCAGCAGCTTTATTCCAGGGGACAATCAGCCCCAGCATTTT	CASSFIPGDNQPQHF
NA	NA	TRBJ2-6	TRBV7-6	TGTGCCAGCAGCCCCCAAGGGCGGGTCCCTGGGGCCAACGTCCTGACTTTC	CASSPQGRVPGANVLTF
NA	NA	TRBJ2-1	TRBV9	TGTGCCAGCAGCGTGGCACTATACGACAATGAGCAGTTCTTC	CASSVALYDNEQFF
TRBD2	NA	TRBJ2-1	TRBV5-4	TGTGCCAGCAGTGGTGGGAGGGCGGCCGGCAATGAGCAGTTCTTC	CASSGGRAAGNEQFF
NA	NA	TRBJ1-6	TRBV28	TGTGCCAGCAATCCACAAAGCTCCTATAATTCACCCCTCCACTTT	CASNPQSSYNSPLHF
TRBD1	few	TRBJ2-5	TRBV18	TGTGCCAGCTCGCCACCGGGAAACAGGGGACAAGAGACCCAGTACTTC	CASSPPGNRGQETQYF
NA	NA	TRBJ2-1	TRBV9	TGTGCCAGCAGCCTTCAGGGGGGTGAGCAGTTCTTC	CASSLQGGEQFF
TRBD2	NA	TRBJ2-3	TRBV28	TGTGCCAGCAGTGGGACTAGCGGGAGGGCCGGAGATACGCAGTATTTT	CASSGTSGRAGDTQYF
NA	NA	TRBJ1-2	TRBV1	TGCACCAGCAGCCAAGGGGTGGGCACCTTC	CTSSQGVGTF
TRBD2	once	TRBJ2-7	TRBV2	TGTGCCAGCAGGTTTTTGGGCGGGAGCTACGAGCAGTACTTC	CASRFLGGSYEQYF
TRBD1	few	TRBJ2-7	TRBV11-2	TGTGCCAGCAGCGGGACAGGGCTGGCCTACGAGCAGTACTTC	CASSGTGLAYEQYF
TRBD2	NA	TRBJ2-1	TRBV27	TGTGCCAGCAGTGAGGGACTACCAAGCAATGAGCAGTTCTTC	CASSEGLPSNEQFF
TRBD1	NA	TRBJ2-5	TRBV19	TGTGCCAGTAAGGGGGACAGAGGACAAGAGACCCAGTACTTC	CASKGDRGQETQYF
NA	NA	TRBJ2-7	TRBV6-1	TGTGCCAGCAGTGAAGCGGTCGGGGCTTCCTACGAGCAGTACTTC	CASSEAVGASYEQYF
NA	NA	TRBJ2-1	TRBV9	TGTGCCAGCAGCGTAGGTGGGACATCCTACAATGAGCAGTTCTTC	CASSVGGTSYNEQFF
NA	NA	TRBJ1-1	TRBV18	TGTGCCAGCTCGCCAGATATGAACACTGAAGCTTTCTTT	CASSPDMNTEAFF
NA	NA	TRBJ2-7	TRBV11-3	TGTGCCAGCAGCTTAGAACGGTCATACGAGCAGTACTTC	CASSLERSYEQYF
NA	medium-sized	TRBJ1-5	TRBV6-5	TGTGCCAGCAGTCCACAGTGGGGGGGGAGTCAGCCCCAGCATTTT	CASSPQWGGSQPQHF
NA	NA	TRBJ1-2	TRBV29-1	TGCAGCGTTGTGAGTCCCGGGGATAACTATGGCTACACCTTC	CSVVSPGDNYGYTF
NA	NA	TRBJ2-7	TRBV11-2	TGTGCCAGCAGCTCCGTGTCAGGGGTGCGCGAGCAGTACTTC	CASSSVSGVREQYF
NA	NA	TRBJ2-7	TRBV30	TGTGCCTGGAGCGAACGAAGCGAGCAGTACTTC	CAWSERSEQYF
TRBD1	few	TRBJ1-1	TRBV29-1	TGCAGCGTTTGGACAGGTGGCGGCACTGAAGCTTTCTTT	CSVWTGGGTEAFF
NA	NA	TRBJ2-2	TRBV7-3	TGTGCCAGCAGCTTAGCGGGTAGAGATAGCGGCGGGGAGCTGTTTTTT	CASSLAGRDSGGELFF
NA	NA	TRBJ2-5	TRBV4-3	TGCGCCAGCAGCCAAGAGATGTGGGAGACCCAGTACTTC	CASSQEMWETQYF